Below, one T cell receptor beta chain is given with its context. What it binds is unknown. This entry comes from a study of T cell responses to AZD1222 COVID-19 vaccine. Study as a whole: Pooling was applied to second doses at about 4 or about 12 weeks. Findings and caveats of the study: Nearly half of spike-specific TCRs reportedly go after variant regions that carry no mutations. Repertoire collection took place solely once the T cell response had peaked.

CDR1 is LNHDA and CDR2 is SQIVND in the germline V gene (reference sequence). CDR3 length equals 16 residues. V lost 2 bases and J 1 base, leaving 13 bases between the germline ends. Sequencing was performed with immunoSEQ multiplex PCR; in TCRdb, only in-frame clones are kept and a portion is missing. The sample contains 65,000 to 95,000 clones, more than 75% of which appear only once. Sequencing was performed on peripheral blood, taken on day 0 of AZD1222 vaccination. The chain joins TRBV19 to TRBJ2-3; D might be TRBD2 (5 bases). This TCR came from an adult in good health. The CDR3 sequence: CASSIQASYRTDTQYF. In nucleotides, the CDR3 is TGTGCCAGTAGTATACAGGCTAGCTACCGCACAGATACGCAGTATTTT.